These 31 T cell receptor beta chains came from one sample sequenced in a study of OX40 agonist ivuxolimab in advanced cancers. Profiled with immunoSEQ multiplex PCR; TCRdb holds only in-frame clones, not every one. The sample contains just under 80,000 clones, around four fifths of which appear only once. Sequencing was performed on CD4+ or CD8+ T cells sorted from blood, taken in a trial of the OX40 agonist ivuxolimab. These receptors were taken from an adult with an advanced solid tumor such as melanoma, head and neck, liver or kidney cancer.

The chain couples TRBV7-8 to TRBJ2-6; D ambiguous. V lost 7 bases and J lost 0, with 16 bases in between. The V gene's germline CDR1 is SGHVS and CDR2 FQNEAQ. This CDR3 has 17 amino acids. CDR3 amino acids: CASTPPRRSSGANVLTF. CDR3 DNA sequence: TGTGCCAGCACCCCCCCGAGACGAAGCTCTGGGGCCAACGTCCTGACTTTC.

On this clone itself: Other DNA sequences from this sample encode an identical CDR3 as well. This rearrangement joins TRBV28 to TRBJ1-1, with unresolved D. CDR3 length: 14 residues. The germline gives CDR1 MDHEN, CDR2 SYDVKM. V was clipped by 5 bases and J by 3 bases, with 13 bases between them. CDR3 bases: TGTGCCAGCAGTCCAATCCAGGAGGACACTGAAGCTTTCTTT. Amino acids: CASSPIQEDTEAFF.

The chain employs TRBV5-5 and TRBJ2-1; 7 bases are a match to TRBD2. J gave up 2 bases and V 1 base, and 6 bases lay outside the gene matches. The germline gives CDR1 SGHKS, CDR2 YYEKEE (reference sequence). The CDR3 sequence is 16 residues long. This chain's CDR3 is CASSLLSGTPYNEQFF. Written as DNA, the CDR3 is TGTGCCAGCAGCTTGCTAAGCGGGACTCCCTACAATGAGCAGTTCTTC.

The CDR3 DNA reads TGTGCCAGCAGCTCATATGACGGGTCTAATGAAAAACTGTTTTTT. It codes for CASSSYDGSNEKLFF. The J gene is TRBJ1-4, the V gene TRBV7-9; D ambiguous. The germline V gene has CDR1 SEHNR and CDR2 FQNEAQ (reference sequence). The CDR3 loop spans 15 amino acids. Trimming cost V 4 bases and J 3 bases, with 12 bases left between them.

This clone was recorded once. The chain recombines TRBV6-1 with TRBJ2-7; D tentatively reads TRBD1 or TRBD2 (6 bases each). This CDR3 spans 14 amino acids. V lost 7 bases to trimming and J lost 4 bases, with 17 bases between them. The germline gives CDR1 MNHNS, CDR2 SASEGT. CDR3 sequence (DNA): TGTGCCAGCAAGGGGGTCGACGGAGGGTACGAGCAGTACTTC. Translation: CASKGVDGGYEQYF.

This clone showed up just once. The chain uses TRBV6-8 and TRBJ2-7; D ambiguous. V lost 4 bases, J lost 6 bases, and 22 bases lay in between. The CDR3 contains 16 residues. CDR1 is MNHGY, CDR2 SAAAGT, per germline. Here the CDR3 DNA reads TGTGCCAGCAGTTGTTGTGATAGCCCCCCCGAAAGCGAGCAGTACTTC. As protein: CASSCCDSPPESEQYF.

This chain links TRBV6-1 with TRBJ2-7; perhaps TRBD2 as D (7 bases). Trimming left V 7 bases short and J 5 bases short, with 18 bases between. The CDR3 length is 14 residues. Germline lookup yields CDR1 MNHNS and CDR2 SASEGT. CDR3 protein: CASTEGGAWDEQYF. CDR3 bases: TGTGCCAGCACCGAGGGGGGGGCATGGGACGAGCAGTACTTC.

This chain joins TRBV4-1 and TRBJ2-7; D tentatively fits TRBD1 or TRBD2 (5 bases each). The germline CDR1 and CDR2 sequences are MGHRA and YSYEKL. With 3 bases removed from V and 7 bases from J, the gap between germline ends came to 19 bases. This CDR3 is built from 15 residues. The CDR3 coding sequence is TGCGCCAGCAGCCAGGGGGTTACCTCGGGCTGGGAGCAGTACTTC. This gives the protein CASSQGVTSGWEQYF.

V is TRBV5-1 and J is TRBJ2-2; possibly TRBD2 for D (5 bases). The CDR3 runs 18 residues. The germline gives CDR1 SGHRS, CDR2 YFSETQ. Trimming pared 0 bases from V and 3 bases from J, leaving 18 bases between. CDR3 nucleotide sequence: TGCGCCAGCAGCTTGGAACCCAGCGGCAGGTTTCACACCGGGGAGCTGTTTTTT. This codes for CASSLEPSGRFHTGELFF.

The chain recombines TRBV5-1 with TRBJ1-3; the D is unclear. Germline CDR1 and CDR2: SGHRS and YFSETQ. Trimming removed 0 bases at V and 0 bases at J, with 7 bases between. The CDR3 loop spans 15 amino acids. The CDR3 bases are TGCGCCAGCAGCTTGGACACTATCTCTGGAAACACCATATATTTT. Its translation: CASSLDTISGNTIYF.

This clone was recorded once. The chain has TRBV11-3 and TRBJ2-3; the D gene is possibly TRBD2 (5 bases). V lost 0 bases, J lost 6 bases, and 10 bases lay in between. Germline loops: CDR1 SGHNT, CDR2 YENEEA. The CDR3 extends over 14 amino acids. The CDR3 here is CASSLDQGGDTQYF. For the CDR3, the DNA is TGTGCCAGCAGCTTAGATCAAGGAGGCGATACGCAGTATTTT.

The chain joins TRBV6-6 to TRBJ1-4, with 8 bases identical to TRBD1. Per germline, CDR1 MNHNY and CDR2 SVGAGI (reference sequence). J lost 8 bases, V lost 8 bases, and 7 bases had no gene match. The CDR3 length is 13 residues. The CDR3 sequence: CASFDRGGEKLFF. The CDR3, as DNA: TGTGCCAGCTTCGACAGGGGTGGGGAAAAACTGTTTTTT.

The rearrangement uses TRBV11-2 and TRBJ2-7, with D unclear. Trimming cost V 4 bases and J 3 bases, with 4 bases left between them. The CDR3 consists of 11 residues. CDR1 is SGHAT and CDR2 is FQNNGV in the germline V gene. The CDR3 nucleotides read TGTGCCAGCAGCTCTTACTACGAGCAGTACTTC. Translated: CASSSYYEQYF.

The chain carries TRBV4-1 and TRBJ1-6, with a tentative D call TRBD1 (6 bases). This CDR3 contains 13 residues. Trimming stripped 6 bases from V and 5 bases from J, with 8 bases between. Germline assignment: CDR1 MGHRA and CDR2 YSYEKL. The CDR3, as DNA: TGCGCCAGCAGTCCAGGGGATAATTCACCCCTCCACTTT. Its translation: CASSPGDNSPLHF.

This clone was recorded once. CDR3 loop: CASSLAGNTGELFF. CDR3 DNA: TGTGCCAGCAGCTTAGCCGGGAACACCGGGGAGCTGTTTTTT. The chain is built from TRBV7-9 and TRBJ2-2, with D unresolved. Germline assignment: CDR1 SEHNR and CDR2 FQNEAQ (reference sequence). The V end was cut by 0 bases, the J end by 1 base, with 3 bases between. The CDR3 length is 14 residues. Variable domain in full (rest from reference TRBV7-9 and TRBJ2-2): DTGVSQNPRHKITKRGQNVTFRCDPISEHNRLYWYRQTLGQGPEFLTYFQNEAQLEKSRLLSDRFSAERPKGSFSTLEIQRTEQGDSAMYLCASSLAGNTGELFFGEGSRLTVL.

The chain has TRBV14 and TRBJ2-5; D remains ambiguous. V lost 2 bases to trimming and J lost 4 bases, with 5 bases between them. Germline loops: CDR1 SGHDN, CDR2 FVKESK. This CDR3 has 12 residues. CDR3 DNA sequence: TGTGCCAGCAGCCAACCAGGAGAGACCCAGTACTTC. This translates into CASSQPGETQYF.

This chain uses TRBV28 with TRBJ1-5, with D uncertain. Trimming shortened V by 6 bases and J by 3 bases, and 18 bases separated the two germline ends. Germline V gene data show CDR1 as MDHEN and CDR2 as SYDVKM. The CDR3 is 16 amino acids. This CDR3 is CASSSWAYNINQPQHF. As DNA, the CDR3 is TGTGCCAGCAGCTCCTGGGCATACAACATCAATCAGCCCCAGCATTTT.

This chain links TRBV4-1 with TRBJ2-3; 8 positions agree with TRBD2. J was trimmed by 1 base and V by 1 base; bases with no gene match: 7. CDR1 and CDR2 from the germline V gene are MGHRA and YSYEKL. This CDR3 comprises 17 residues. CDR3 DNA: TGCGCCAGCAGCCAAGGGCAAATAGCGGGGCGCACAGATACGCAGTATTTT. Encoded protein: CASSQGQIAGRTDTQYF.

The V and J genes are TRBV7-2 and TRBJ2-5; D is possibly TRBD2 (5 bases). The J call is doubtful: the DNA matches TRBJ2-7 better. Germline V gene data show CDR1 as SGHTA and CDR2 as FQGNSA. This CDR3 region has 14 residues. CDR3 protein: CASSLEVGAYEQYF. The CDR3 DNA is TGTGCCAGCAGCTTAGAGGTCGGGGCCTACGAGCAGTACTTC.

This clone came up many times. The chain combines TRBV2 with TRBJ2-1; 8 bases are a match to TRBD2. Germline V gene data show CDR1 as SNHLY and CDR2 as FYNNEI. This CDR3 region has 13 residues. J gave up 9 bases and V 7 bases, and 8 bases lay outside the gene matches. CDR3 loop: CASKIAGLGEQFF. CDR3 bases: TGTGCCAGCAAAATAGCGGGACTAGGTGAGCAGTTCTTC.

The chain couples TRBV10-3 to TRBJ2-5; 9 bases are a match to TRBD1. TRBJ2-7 explains the end of the DNA better; the J call may be wrong. CDR1 is ENHRY and CDR2 is SYGVKD in the germline V gene. The CDR3 sequence is 15 residues long. CDR3 residues: CAISELTGGPYEQYF. In DNA, the CDR3 is TGTGCCATCAGTGAGTTGACAGGGGGACCATACGAGCAGTACTTC.

V is TRBV6-5 and J is TRBJ2-3; 8 nucleotides align to TRBD1. CDR1 and CDR2 from the germline V gene are MNHEY and SVGAGI. Trimming at V came to 7 bases and at J to 2 bases, leaving 5 bases not matched to a gene. This CDR3 is 14 amino acids long. CDR3 amino acids: CASTYRGSTDTQYF. The CDR3 bases are TGTGCCAGCACCTACAGGGGGTCCACAGATACGCAGTATTTT.

The chain links TRBV18 to TRBJ1-2; D gene unclear. This CDR3 has 13 amino acids. V was trimmed by 4 bases and J by 3 bases, leaving 9 bases between them. Germline V gene data show CDR1 as KGHSH and CDR2 as LQKENI. The CDR3 loop is CASSRKDDYGYTF. DNA of the CDR3: TGTGCCAGCTCACGCAAGGACGACTATGGCTACACCTTC.

This clone has a handful of counts. This chain connects TRBV9 to TRBJ1-3; TRBD1 might be the D (5 bases). Between the trimmed V and J ends, which lost 4 bases and 1 base, there was a span of 21 bases. The CDR3 sequence is 18 residues long. Germline CDR1 is SGDLS and CDR2 is YYNGEE. CDR3 sequence reads: CASSPLAGRGRSGNTIYF. CDR3 DNA: TGTGCCAGCAGCCCGTTAGCAGGACGGGGCAGATCTGGAAACACCATATATTTT.

The chain employs TRBV6-6 and TRBJ1-2; D not resolved. Germline lookup yields CDR1 MNHNY and CDR2 SVGAGI (reference sequence). This CDR3 is 14 amino acids long. Trimming removed 5 bases at V and 5 bases at J, with 15 bases between. In DNA form, the CDR3 reads TGTGCCAGCAGTACTCCCGGGTCCCGATATGGCTACACCTTC. Translated, it gives CASSTPGSRYGYTF.

This chain joins TRBV4-3 and TRBJ1-2, with TRBD1 as a possible D gene (6 bases). V was pared by 4 bases and J by 0 bases, with 12 bases between. The germline CDR1 and CDR2 sequences are LGHNA and YSLEER. The CDR3 loop spans 15 amino acids. In DNA, the CDR3 is TGCGCCAGCAGCCCCATTACAGGGCCTAACTATGGCTACACCTTC. It yields the protein CASSPITGPNYGYTF.

The chain carries TRBV7-6 and TRBJ1-2; D unresolved. This CDR3 has 13 amino acids. Per germline, CDR1 SGHVS and CDR2 FNYEAQ. Trimming left V 4 bases short and J 7 bases short, with 13 bases between. In nucleotides, the CDR3 is TGTGCCAGCAGCTCTCGATCATTCGTTGGCTACACCTTC. It encodes CASSSRSFVGYTF. The variable domain in full, completed from reference TRBV7-6 and TRBJ1-2, reads GAGVSQSPRYKVTKRGQDVALRCDPISGHVSLYWYRQALGQGPEFLTYFNYEAQQDKSGLPNDRFSAERPEGSISTLTIQRTEQRDSAMYRCASSSRSFVGYTFGSGTRLTVV.

The chain joins TRBV29-1 to TRBJ2-3, with D perhaps assigned TRBD1 or TRBD2 (6 bases each). The V end lost 4 bases, the J end lost 2 bases, and 16 bases lay between the germline ends. This CDR3 has 15 amino acids. Germline CDR1 SQVTM, CDR2 ANQGSEA. The CDR3 coding sequence is TGCAGCGTTGCCGGAGGGGGTGAGTTCACAGATACGCAGTATTTT. Residues: CSVAGGGEFTDTQYF.

The chain is built from TRBV7-5 and TRBJ2-1; the tabulated D call, TRBD1, remains unverified against the DNA. TRBV7-5 is designated a pseudogene. The length of the CDR3 is 22 residues. CDR3 amino acids: CVRSLAGLGTGSALSSYNEQFF. CDR3 bases: TGTGTCAGAAGCTTAGCGGGATTAGGGACAGGGTCAGCTCTCAGCTCCTACAATGAGCAGTTCTTC.

The chain carries TRBV7-9 and TRBJ2-5; D unclear. The V and J ends lost 5 bases and 5 bases respectively, with 9 bases between them. Germline V CDR1 and CDR2: SEHNR, FQNEAQ (reference sequence). The CDR3 extends over 12 amino acids. CDR3 region: CASSAYGETQYF. The CDR3 coding sequence is TGTGCCAGCAGCGCCTATGGTGAGACCCAGTACTTC.

The rearrangement links TRBV7-2 to TRBJ1-5; no reliable D call. The CDR3 has 14 amino acids. V was trimmed by 1 base and J by 4 bases, leaving 8 bases between them. Germline V gene data show CDR1 as SGHTA and CDR2 as FQGNSA. This CDR3 reads CASSLVVGNQPQHF. In DNA, the CDR3 is TGTGCCAGCAGCTTAGTCGTGGGAAATCAGCCCCAGCATTTT.